A selection of T cell receptor beta chains follows, all from one sample in a study of response to subunit inactivated influenza vaccine. From the RT-PCR reads, TCRdb called clonotypes with MiXCR, one entry per CDR3 protein. The sample carries more than 450,000 distinct CDR3 sequences, about 10% recorded once. This same sample was also part of a study on T cells expressing NK-cell markers.

Sequencing used PBMCs from blood, obtained on the day of vaccination. These receptors were obtained from a man between 50 and 59 years old who received an inactivated influenza vaccine. CDR3s include the opening cysteine and the closing phenylalanine or tryptophan. A D gene is named only where the DNA matches it firmly. Clone size, where shown, is once, few, many, or a class for clones that have expanded.

CDR3 | DNA | length | size | D | J | V
CASSSNSGRFIDTQYF | TGTGCCAGCAGTTCAAATAGCGGGAGGTTTATAGATACGCAGTATTTT | 16 | few | TRBD2 | TRBJ2-3 | TRBV28
CASSLGVGTSGETQYF | TGCGCCAGCAGCTTGGGTGTGGGGACTAGCGGAGAGACCCAGTACTTC | 16 | NA | TRBD2 | TRBJ2-5 | TRBV5-1
CATSRTRSTDTQYF | TGTGCCACCAGCAGGACGAGGAGCACAGATACGCAGTATTTT | 14 | many | NA | TRBJ2-3 | TRBV15
CASSLRSGGQQFF | TGTGCCAGCAGTTTACGGTCGGGCGGCCAGCAGTTCTTC | 13 | NA | NA | TRBJ2-1 | TRBV12-3/TRBV12-4
CASSLLGRWGYEQYF | TGTGCCAGCAGTTTATTGGGTAGGTGGGGCTACGAGCAGTACTTC | 15 | NA | NA | TRBJ2-7 | TRBV27
CASSLTPYTGELFF | TGTGCCAGCAGTTTGACTCCTTACACCGGGGAGCTGTTTTTT | 14 | few | NA | TRBJ2-2 | TRBV28
CSVEERGQGNYEQYF | TGCAGCGTTGAAGAACGCGGACAGGGTAACTACGAGCAGTACTTC | 15 | NA | TRBD1 | TRBJ2-7 | TRBV29-1
CASSKGVTEAFF | TGTGCCAGTAGTAAGGGTGTCACTGAAGCTTTCTTT | 12 | NA | NA | TRBJ1-1 | TRBV12-3/TRBV12-4
CSVARGRYGYTF | TGCAGTGTCGCCAGGGGCCGCTATGGCTACACCTTC | 12 | many | NA | TRBJ1-2 | TRBV20-1
CASSQATGTYEQYF | TGTGCCAGCAGCCAAGCGACAGGAACCTACGAGCAGTACTTC | 14 | few | NA | TRBJ2-7 | TRBV14
CASSGRLAGGYEQYF | TGTGCCAGCAGCGGAAGACTAGCGGGAGGCTACGAGCAGTACTTC | 15 | many | TRBD2 | TRBJ2-7 | TRBV7-2
CASSQADRSPPGELFF | TGCGCCAGCAGCCAAGCGGACAGGAGCCCCCCCGGGGAGCTGTTTTTT | 16 | many | TRBD1 | TRBJ2-2 | TRBV4-1
CASSDEVQPQHF | TGTGCCAGCAGCGACGAGGTCCAGCCCCAGCATTTT | 12 | few | NA | TRBJ1-5 | TRBV28
CASSMGINEKLFF | TGTGCCAGCAGCATGGGAATTAATGAAAAACTGTTTTTT | 13 | NA | NA | TRBJ1-4 | TRBV12-3/TRBV12-4
CASSYISTEAFF | TGTGCCAGCAGTTATATAAGCACTGAAGCTTTCTTT | 12 | few | NA | TRBJ1-1 | TRBV12-3/TRBV12-4
CASSPTDTYNEQFF | TGCGCCAGCAGCCCTACGGACACGTACAATGAGCAGTTCTTC | 14 | many | NA | TRBJ2-1 | TRBV4-1
CASTHSGGYEQYF | TGTGCCAGCACCCATAGCGGGGGTTACGAGCAGTACTTC | 13 | NA | TRBD2 | TRBJ2-7 | TRBV3-1
CSGLGPFKETQYF | TGCAGCGGCCTGGGGCCTTTCAAGGAGACCCAGTACTTC | 13 | many | NA | TRBJ2-5 | TRBV20-1
CASAEQVTYEQYF | TGTGCCAGCGCGGAACAGGTGACCTACGAGCAGTACTTC | 13 | NA | NA | TRBJ2-7 | TRBV28
CASSFSDNEQFF | TGTGCCAGCAGTTTCTCTGACAATGAGCAGTTCTTC | 12 | many | NA | TRBJ2-1 | TRBV5-1
CASSLGLPGQGYNEQFF | TGTGCTAGCAGCTTAGGTCTTCCGGGACAGGGGTACAATGAGCAGTTCTTC | 17 | NA | TRBD1 | TRBJ2-1 | TRBV7-7
CASSQEGRGAINQPQHF | TGCGCCAGCAGCCAAGAAGGTCGGGGGGCTATCAATCAGCCCCAGCATTTT | 17 | NA | NA | TRBJ1-5 | TRBV4-1
CASSEYGLGEQYF | TGTGCCAGCAGCGAATACGGACTGGGGGAGCAGTACTTC | 13 | few | NA | TRBJ2-7 | TRBV7-2
CAISPGQRSGEQFF | TGTGCCATCTCCCCGGGACAGCGAAGCGGGGAGCAGTTCTTC | 14 | few | NA | TRBJ2-1 | TRBV10-3
CSAPASGYNEQFF | TGCAGTGCTCCTGCTAGCGGCTACAATGAGCAGTTCTTC | 13 | few | TRBD2 | TRBJ2-1 | TRBV20-1
CASSYSPAGALDEQFF | TGTGCCAGCAGTTACTCCCCAGCGGGGGCCCTGGATGAGCAGTTCTTC | 16 | few | TRBD2 | TRBJ2-1 | TRBV6-2/TRBV6-3
CSVEDRASADTQYF | TGCAGCGTTGAGGACAGGGCCTCGGCAGATACGCAGTATTTT | 14 | NA | TRBD1 | TRBJ2-3 | TRBV29-1
CASSLASRGAGELFF | TGTGCCAGCAGCTTAGCGTCCAGGGGTGCCGGGGAGCTGTTTTTT | 15 | NA | NA | TRBJ2-2 | TRBV7-8
CAWSVAALGKTQHF | TGTGCCTGGAGTGTAGCCGCTTTGGGAAAGACCCAGCATTTT | 14 | few | NA | TRBJ1-5 | TRBV30
CASSQRSSGAPYEQYF | TGCGCCAGCAGCCAACGCTCTAGCGGGGCCCCCTACGAGCAGTACTTC | 16 | few | TRBD2 | TRBJ2-7 | TRBV4-1
CASSPFPGQGAYGYTF | TGTGCCAGCAGCCCGTTCCCGGGACAGGGGGCCTATGGCTACACCTTC | 16 | NA | TRBD1 | TRBJ1-2 | TRBV7-2
CASSYSGEKLFF | TGTGCCAGCAGTTATTCGGGGGAAAAACTGTTTTTT | 12 | few | NA | TRBJ1-4 | TRBV6-5
CSVVGTGPSYEQYF | TGCAGCGTTGTAGGGACAGGACCCTCCTACGAGCAGTACTTC | 14 | NA | TRBD1 | TRBJ2-7 | TRBV29-1
CASTRPGGNEQFF | TGTGCCAGCACCCGACCCGGAGGGAATGAGCAGTTCTTC | 13 | NA | NA | TRBJ2-1 | TRBV5-6
CASSPTGPGELFF | TGTGCCAGCAGTCCAACTGGGCCGGGGGAGCTGTTTTTT | 13 | few | NA | TRBJ2-2 | TRBV27
CASSLAGGHAEAFF | TGTGCCAGCAGTTTAGCAGGGGGTCATGCTGAAGCTTTCTTT | 14 | many | NA | TRBJ1-1 | TRBV12-3/TRBV12-4
CASSHPRGRHNEQFF | TGTGCCAGCAGCCATCCCCGAGGACGGCACAATGAGCAGTTCTTC | 15 | medium-sized | NA | TRBJ2-1 | TRBV6-2/TRBV6-3
CASSLRGGAGISYEQYF | TGTGCCAGCAGTTTACGAGGGGGGGCAGGGATATCCTACGAGCAGTACTTC | 17 | NA | NA | TRBJ2-7 | TRBV28
CASSQVPNYGYTF | TGTGCCAGCAGCCAGGTTCCTAACTATGGCTACACCTTC | 13 | NA | NA | TRBJ1-2 | TRBV6-2/TRBV6-3
CSVGQTSYGYTF | TGCAGCGTTGGACAGACCTCCTATGGCTACACCTTC | 12 | few | NA | TRBJ1-2 | TRBV29-1
CASSLVWTGDSNQPQHF | TGTGCCAGCAGTTTAGTCTGGACAGGGGATAGCAATCAGCCCCAGCATTTT | 17 | few | TRBD1 | TRBJ1-5 | TRBV27
CASSQLGGYDTQYF | TGTGCCAGCAGCCAACTAGGGGGTTATGATACGCAGTATTTT | 14 | NA | NA | TRBJ2-3 | TRBV4-2